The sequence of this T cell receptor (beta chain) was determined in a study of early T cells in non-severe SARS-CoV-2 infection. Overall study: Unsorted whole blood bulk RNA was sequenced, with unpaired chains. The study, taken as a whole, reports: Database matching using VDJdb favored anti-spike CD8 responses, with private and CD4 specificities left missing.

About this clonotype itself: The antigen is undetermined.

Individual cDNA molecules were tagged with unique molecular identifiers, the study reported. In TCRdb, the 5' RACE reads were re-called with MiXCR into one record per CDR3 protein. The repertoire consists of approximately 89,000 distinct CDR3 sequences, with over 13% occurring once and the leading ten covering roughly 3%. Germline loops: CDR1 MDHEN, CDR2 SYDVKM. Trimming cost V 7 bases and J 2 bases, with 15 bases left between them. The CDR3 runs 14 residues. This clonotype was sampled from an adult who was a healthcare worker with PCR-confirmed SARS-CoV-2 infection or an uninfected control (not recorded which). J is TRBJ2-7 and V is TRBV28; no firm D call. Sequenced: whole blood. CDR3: CASNPHGTPYEQYF. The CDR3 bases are TGTGCCAGCAACCCTCACGGAACCCCCTACGAGCAGTACTTC.